The subject of this entry is one T cell receptor (beta chain). This record belongs to a study of T cell changes during pregnancy in multiple sclerosis. Assay: immunoSEQ multiplex PCR; the TCRdb copy retains only in-frame clones and omits some. The sample holds 45,000 to 55,000 clones, 85% to 95% seen once. Germline lookup yields CDR1 SGDLS and CDR2 YYNGEE. The CDR3 has 17 amino acids. V trimming: 0 bases; J trimming: 8 bases; junction bases outside the gene matches: 10. The TCR originated in a female donor with multiple sclerosis, enrolled in a pregnancy study. The rearrangement joins TRBV9 to TRBJ2-1; 11 bases line up with TRBD2. Here the sequenced sample was CD8+ T cells from peripheral blood mononuclear cells, taken before pregnancy. This CDR3 reads CASSVGDLLAGVYEQFF. Here the CDR3 DNA reads TGTGCCAGCAGCGTAGGTGACCTACTAGCGGGAGTGTATGAGCAGTTCTTC.